This T cell receptor (beta chain) stems from a study of blood T cell repertoires in COVID-19 (dated by TCRdb to about 2020). About the study as a whole: Samples covering the acute and convalescent phases of COVID-19 were provided by collaborators in the United States, Italy and Spain. Where HLA class I and class II types were available, the types were taken from metadata supplied by the sample provider, not from assay-based typing. The prospective study material was composed of cDNA or gDNA derived from T cells, B-cell-depleted T cells, or PBMCs. A freely available public database, intended as a resource for researchers studying the immune response to SARS-CoV-2, is where the repertoires were released. Sample metadata almost always included a de-identified subject ID, COVID-19 status, age in years and sex. The dataset comprised deeply sampled blood TCRbeta repertoires from subjects exposed to, actively infected with, or recovered from COVID-19. Samples came from the ongoing ImmuneRACE study (first 160 participants) plus 1,254 subjects from 6 global collaborators.

Deletion took 5 bases off V and 2 bases off J, with a span of 11 bases between the germline ends. CDR1 SGHNT and CDR2 YENEEA were looked up in the germline V gene. From cysteine to phenylalanine, the CDR3 is 14 amino acids long. The only DNA kept is the CDR3, 42 bases in frame from the first base. TCRbeta CDR3 regions were amplified from genomic DNA by means of the immunoSEQ Assay, a bias-controlled multiplex PCR. The paper's data handling went like this. Nucleated cell counts per sample were estimated from amplification of reference gene primers within the assay. To quantify the absolute abundance of each unique TCRbeta CDR3 rearrangement, sequence reads were collapsed and filtered. For each sample, productive Simpson clonality was calculated by taking the square root of Simpson's diversity index across productive rearrangements. TCRdb holds this immuneACCESS table with in-frame rearrangements only. Some clones are missing; in checked studies, unresolved V genes explain under half, and the rest has no known cause. From that table come the V and J calls and clone size; the DNA was used to work out D and trimming. Within this sample are 350,000 to 500,000 clones, with 70% to 90% of them counted one time only. Of the sample, around 0.92% is held by the ten largest clones.

One collaborating source in Seattle enrolled patients while the patients were actively infected and followed the patients over time throughout the course of disease. Collaborating institutions collected whole blood in K2EDTA tubes following their own protocols. For TCRbeta analysis, collaborators shipped samples in one of three forms: frozen whole blood, isolated PBMCs, or DNA extracted from either of those sample types. Results the study describes overall, beyond this receptor: How much clinical and demographic metadata was included differed by source and by participant, and the metadata was provided uncurated.

Concerning this clone: This clone's antigen is unknown. No much larger clone exists at a distance of one base, and base qualities are not known.

The source is a man between 18 and 35 years old with COVID-19, enrolled during active disease. Material: peripheral blood. The receptor chain draws on TRBV11-3 and TRBJ2-3, with TRBD1 perhaps the D gene, on 5 matching bases. The CDR3 region has the sequence CASSPQDHTDTQYF. The DNA is TGTGCCAGCAGCCCACAGGACCACACAGATACGCAGTATTTT.